The sequence of this TCR beta chain was determined in a study of cytomegalovirus exposure and HLA in healthy donors. Overall study: Early released data had 80 million or so unique TCRs, all coming from HLA-typed donors. Whole-study results and caveats: Listed as cytomegalovirus-associated were over 150 TCR beta chains. A later analysis linked some 18,000 TCR beta sequences to HLA alleles at 0.05 false discovery rate. The analysis excluded some indistinguishable V segments, including TRBV6-2 and TRBV6-3.

Germline trimming cut 8 bases from V and 9 bases from J; bases unmatched to any gene: 7. Germline lookup yields CDR1 SNHLY and CDR2 FYNNEI. The CDR3 is made up of 12 amino acids. The PCR contained 60 Vbeta and 13 Jbeta primers. Data came from immunoSEQ multiplex PCR; TCRdb stores just in-frame clones and leaves some out. Of about 190,000 clones in the sample, over 70% are singletons; the top ten hold 1.5% to 2%. On this clone itself: Its antigen is not known.

V gene TRBV2 combines with J gene TRBJ2-1; 7 nucleotides line up with TRBD1. Sequencing used PBMCs. The TCR sequence derives from a man aged 40-55 years in good health and CMV-seropositive. CDR3 protein: CASVEQGFEQFF. In nucleotides, the CDR3 is TGTGCCAGCGTCGAACAGGGGTTTGAGCAGTTCTTC.